Following are 17 T cell receptor beta chains from one sample sequenced in a study of T cells in Graves' hyperthyroidism and ophthalmopathy. From RNA transcripts, TCR beta CDR3 regions were amplified. TCR CDR3 underwent first-round RT-PCR with the HTBI primer set. TCRdb called the multiplex PCR reads again in MiXCR, with one record for every CDR3 protein. The sample lists approximately 300,000 distinct CDR3 sequences; about 17% were seen once. Sequencing used blood. These receptors originate from a woman aged 55-70 years with Graves' ophthalmopathy.

The chain links TRBV5-1 to TRBJ1-4; 9 bases are shared with TRBD1. Germline V gene sequence: CDR1 SGHRS, CDR2 YFSETQ. The ends lost 3 bases at V and 7 bases at J; junction bases unmatched: 7. The CDR3 contains 15 residues. In DNA form, the CDR3 reads TGCGCCAGCAGCTCCCCGGACAGGGGCGGTGAAAAACTGTTTTTT. This encodes CASSSPDRGGEKLFF.

This clonotype was picked up many times. J is TRBJ1-1 and V is TRBV5-6; the match to TRBD1 covers 7 bases. The CDR3 is 16 residues long. Unmatched junction bases numbered 5, after V lost 0 bases and J lost 0 bases. CDR1 SGHDT and CDR2 YYEEEE come from the germline V gene. CDR3 loop: CASSLVRDRLNTEAFF. The DNA for the CDR3 is TGTGCCAGCAGCTTGGTGCGGGACAGACTGAACACTGAAGCTTTCTTT. The full variable domain, rest sourced from reference TRBV5-6 and TRBJ1-1, is DAGVTQSPTHLIKTRGQQVTLRCSPKSGHDTVSWYQQALGQGPQFIFQYYEEEERQRGNFPDRFSGHQFPNYSSELNVNALLLGDSALYLCASSLVRDRLNTEAFFGQGTRLTVV.

This sequence joins TRBV7-9 and TRBJ1-4; D not certain. CDR3 length: 16 residues. Germline V lookup: CDR1 SEHNR, CDR2 FQNEAQ (reference sequence). The germline V and J ends were trimmed by 4 bases and 0 bases, with 12 bases remaining between them. The CDR3 nucleotides read TGTGCCAGCAGCTCCCTTATTTCAACAACTAATGAAAAACTGTTTTTT. Residues: CASSSLISTTNEKLFF. The entire variable domain, with the rest obtained from reference TRBV7-9 and TRBJ1-4, is as follows: DTGVSQNPRHKITKRGQNVTFRCDPISEHNRLYWYRQTLGQGPEFLTYFQNEAQLEKSRLLSDRFSAERPKGSFSTLEIQRTEQGDSAMYLCASSSLISTTNEKLFFGSGTQLSVL.

Ten or more counts support this clonotype. J is TRBJ2-4 and V is TRBV20-1, with 14 bases that match TRBD2. Unmatched junction bases numbered 6, after V lost 0 bases and J lost 8 bases. The CDR3 length is 16 residues. CDR1 is DFQATT, CDR2 SNEGSKA, per germline (reference sequence). The CDR3 is CSAREGLAGVFDIQYF. As DNA, the CDR3 is TGCAGTGCTAGAGAGGGACTAGCGGGAGTGTTTGACATTCAGTACTTC.

The V gene is TRBV18, the J gene TRBJ2-6; no reliable D call. CDR3 length: 17 amino acids. Germline CDR1 KGHSH, CDR2 LQKENI. The ends were cut back, 0 bases at V and 2 bases at J, with 11 bases in the middle. CDR3 sequence (DNA): TGTGCCAGCTCACCACCGAATTGGGGTGCTGGGGCCAACGTCCTGACTTTC. Translation gives CASSPPNWGAGANVLTF.

The genes are TRBV4-2 and TRBJ1-2; weak D call: TRBD1 (5 bases). V was shortened by 0 bases and J by 6 bases, with 17 bases between the two germline ends. CDR3 length: 16 amino acids. Germline V gives CDR1 LGHNA, CDR2 YNFKEQ. CDR3: CASSQDRTSGGHGYTF. CDR3 nucleotide sequence: TGTGCCAGCAGCCAAGATCGTACGTCGGGGGGACATGGCTACACCTTC.

The chain couples TRBV24-1 to TRBJ2-1; unclear D gene. This CDR3 contains 14 residues. Trimming cost V 9 bases and J 0 bases, with 11 bases left between them. Germline CDR1 KGHDR, CDR2 SFDVKD. The CDR3 region is CATSGRSSYNEQFF. The CDR3 nucleotides read TGTGCCACCTCCGGACGCAGCTCCTACAATGAGCAGTTCTTC.

This clonotype has more than one count but fewer than ten. The chain carries TRBV18 and TRBJ2-1; a weak D match, TRBD1 (5 bases). V was trimmed by 3 bases and J by 2 bases, leaving 23 bases between them. This CDR3 is 19 amino acids long. Germline V gives CDR1 KGHSH, CDR2 LQKENI. CDR3 bases: TGTGCCAGCTCACCTTACACTAACAGGAACCATCCTCCCTACAATGAGCAGTTCTTC. Translated, it gives CASSPYTNRNHPPYNEQFF.

The genes are TRBV5-1 and TRBJ1-2; 9 bases map to TRBD1. After removal of 4 bases from V and 4 bases from J, the junction contained 11 bases not matched to a gene. CDR1 and CDR2 from the germline V gene are SGHRS and YFSETQ. The CDR3 loop spans 16 amino acids. CDR3 DNA sequence: TGCGCCAGCAGCCGAACAGGGGGCGTTCAGATCTATGGCTACACCTTC. As protein: CASSRTGGVQIYGYTF.

This clonotype occurred many times. This sequence joins TRBV5-1 and TRBJ2-7; D unclear. Deletions cut 4 bases from V and 2 bases from J, with 16 bases between. Germline CDR1 is SGHRS and CDR2 is YFSETQ. The CDR3 totals 15 residues. CDR3 sequence reads: CASSAGTSRTYEQYF. DNA of the CDR3: TGCGCCAGCAGCGCCGGAACATCAAGGACCTACGAGCAGTACTTC.

This clonotype was seen at least ten times. The chain couples TRBV7-2 to TRBJ2-3; 10 positions agree with TRBD2. The germline gives CDR1 SGHTA, CDR2 FQGNSA. CDR3 length: 14 residues. The V segment lost 4 bases and the J segment 8 bases; nucleotides outside the gene matches: 6. This CDR3 is CASSSSGGAGTQYF. The CDR3 coding sequence is TGTGCCAGCAGCTCCAGCGGGGGGGCCGGTACGCAGTATTTT. The complete variable domain, with remaining parts taken from reference TRBV7-2 and TRBJ2-3, reads GAGVSQSPSNKVTEKGKDVELRCDPISGHTALYWYRQSLGQGLEFLIYFQGNSAPDKSGLPSDRFSAERTGGSVSTLTIQRTQQEDSAVYLCASSSSGGAGTQYFGPGTRLTVL.

This clonotype was detected a few times. This chain connects TRBV11-3 to TRBJ2-1, with D maybe TRBD2 (5 bases). Trimming removed 3 bases from V and 5 bases from J, with 11 bases in between. Germline CDR1 is SGHNT and CDR2 is YENEEA. This CDR3 spans 14 amino acids. CDR3 DNA sequence: TGTGCCAGCAGCTTCGGGCTAGCAAACAATGAGCAGTTCTTC. Encoded protein: CASSFGLANNEQFF.

This clonotype was counted many times. This CDR3 reads CASTPLGTRSSYEQYF. The CDR3 DNA reads TGTGCCAGCACCCCTTTAGGGACAAGGAGCTCCTACGAGCAGTACTTC. V and J are TRBV11-2 and TRBJ2-7; D is possibly TRBD1 (6 bases). The CDR3 consists of 16 residues. Germline V gives CDR1 SGHAT, CDR2 FQNNGV. V gave up 7 bases and J gave up 0 bases, with 19 bases separating them.

This clonotype was counted ten times or more. The rearrangement joins TRBV6-1 to TRBJ1-1; no reliable D call. The V end lost 8 bases, the J end lost 4 bases, and 14 bases lay between the germline ends. CDR3 size: 13 residues. CDR1 is MNHNS and CDR2 is SASEGT in the germline V gene. CDR3 coding DNA: TGTGCCAGCCCTACCCCCCACGGCACTGAAGCTTTCTTT. Protein product: CASPTPHGTEAFF.

This clonotype was counted many times. The V gene is TRBV4-2, the J gene TRBJ1-4; 9 bases align to TRBD1. Losses at the gene ends were 2 bases for V and 5 bases for J; bases not matched to a gene: 3. Germline values: CDR1 LGHNA, CDR2 YNFKEQ. This CDR3 has 15 amino acids. The CDR3 reads CASSQPQGANEKLFF. DNA of the CDR3: TGTGCCAGCAGCCAACCACAGGGGGCAAATGAAAAACTGTTTTTT.

This clonotype has a count of ten or more. The rearrangement links TRBV7-9 to TRBJ2-1; 11 positions agree with TRBD2. The CDR3 has 16 residues. The V gene end was trimmed by 1 base and the J gene end by 3 bases; junction bases not matched to a gene: 2. Germline V CDR1 and CDR2: SEHNR, FQNEAQ (reference sequence). For the CDR3, the DNA is TGTGCCAGCAGCTTAGGACTAGCGGGGAACTACAATGAGCAGTTCTTC. It is translated as CASSLGLAGNYNEQFF.

In its sample, this clonotype was seen a few times. V usage is TRBV18 and J usage is TRBJ1-1, with a weak D call TRBD1 (6 bases). Deletions cut 1 base from V and 0 bases from J, with 12 bases between. The germline CDR1 and CDR2 sequences are KGHSH and LQKENI. The CDR3 is 16 residues long. The CDR3 DNA reads TGTGCCAGCTCACCACAGGGACAACTGATGAACACTGAAGCTTTCTTT. Amino acid sequence: CASSPQGQLMNTEAFF.